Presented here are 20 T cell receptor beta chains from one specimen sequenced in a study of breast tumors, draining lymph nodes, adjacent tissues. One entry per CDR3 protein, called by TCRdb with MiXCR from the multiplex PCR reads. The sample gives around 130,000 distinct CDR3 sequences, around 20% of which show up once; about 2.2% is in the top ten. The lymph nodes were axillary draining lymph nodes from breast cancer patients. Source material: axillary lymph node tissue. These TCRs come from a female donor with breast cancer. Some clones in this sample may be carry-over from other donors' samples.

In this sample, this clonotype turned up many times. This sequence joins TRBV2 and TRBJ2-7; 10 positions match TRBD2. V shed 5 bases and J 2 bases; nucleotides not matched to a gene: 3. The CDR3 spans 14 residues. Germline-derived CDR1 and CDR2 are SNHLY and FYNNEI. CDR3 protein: CASSRLAGAYEQYF. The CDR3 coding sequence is TGTGCCAGCAGTCGGCTAGCGGGAGCCTACGAGCAGTACTTC. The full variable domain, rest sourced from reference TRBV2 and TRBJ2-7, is EPEVTQTPSHQVTQMGQEVILRCVPISNHLYFYWYRQILGQKVEFLVSFYNNEISEKSEIFDDQFSVERPDGSNFTLKIRSTKLEDSAMYFCASSRLAGAYEQYFGPGTRLTVT.

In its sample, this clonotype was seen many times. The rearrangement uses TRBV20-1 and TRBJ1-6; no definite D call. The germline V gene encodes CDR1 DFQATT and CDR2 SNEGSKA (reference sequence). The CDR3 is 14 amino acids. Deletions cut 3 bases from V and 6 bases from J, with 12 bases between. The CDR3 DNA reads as TGCAGTGCTAGCACACACGGTTCTAATTCACCCCTCCACTTT. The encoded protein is CSASTHGSNSPLHF.

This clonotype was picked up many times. The DNA of the CDR3 is TGTGCCAGCAGTTCGACAGGGTCTGGGGCCAACGTCCTGACTTTC. Its translation: CASSSTGSGANVLTF. The chain joins TRBV6-1 to TRBJ2-6, with 7 positions matching TRBD1. The germline CDR1 and CDR2 sequences are MNHNS and SASEGT. V gave up 5 bases and J gave up 1 base; unmatched junction bases: 2. The CDR3 has 15 residues.

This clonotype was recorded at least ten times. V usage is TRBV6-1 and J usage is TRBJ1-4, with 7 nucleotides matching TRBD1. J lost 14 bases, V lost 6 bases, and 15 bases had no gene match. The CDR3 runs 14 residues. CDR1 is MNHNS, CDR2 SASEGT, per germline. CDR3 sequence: CASRLFARQGVLFF. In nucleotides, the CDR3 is TGTGCCAGCAGGTTATTCGCCAGACAGGGAGTCCTGTTTTTT.

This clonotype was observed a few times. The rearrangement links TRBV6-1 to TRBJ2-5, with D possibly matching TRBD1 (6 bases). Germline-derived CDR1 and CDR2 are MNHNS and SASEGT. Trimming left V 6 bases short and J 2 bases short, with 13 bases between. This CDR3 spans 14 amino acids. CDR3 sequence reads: CASRGDRLQETQYF. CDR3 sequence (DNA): TGTGCCAGCAGGGGAGACAGGTTGCAAGAGACCCAGTACTTC.

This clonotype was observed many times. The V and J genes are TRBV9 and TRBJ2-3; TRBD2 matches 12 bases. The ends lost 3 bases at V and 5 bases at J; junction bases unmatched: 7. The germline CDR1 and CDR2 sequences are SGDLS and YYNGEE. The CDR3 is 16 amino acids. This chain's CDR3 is CASSGASGRARDTQYF. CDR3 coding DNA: TGTGCCAGCAGCGGGGCTAGCGGGAGGGCCAGAGATACGCAGTATTTT.

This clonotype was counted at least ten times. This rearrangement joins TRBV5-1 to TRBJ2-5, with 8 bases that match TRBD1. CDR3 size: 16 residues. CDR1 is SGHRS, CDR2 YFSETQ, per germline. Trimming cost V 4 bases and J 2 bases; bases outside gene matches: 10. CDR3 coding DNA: TGCGCCAGCAGCCCGGACAGGGAGAGCCAGCAAGAGACCCAGTACTTC. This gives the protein CASSPDRESQQETQYF.

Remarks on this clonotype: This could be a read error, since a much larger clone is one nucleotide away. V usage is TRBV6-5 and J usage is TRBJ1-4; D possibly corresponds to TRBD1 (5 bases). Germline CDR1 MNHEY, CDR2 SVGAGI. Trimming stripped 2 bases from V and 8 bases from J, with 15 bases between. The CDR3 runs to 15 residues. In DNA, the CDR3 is TGTGCCAGCAGTTACGTCGGGGCAGGCCGCGAAAAACTGTTTTTT. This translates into CASSYVGAGREKLFF.

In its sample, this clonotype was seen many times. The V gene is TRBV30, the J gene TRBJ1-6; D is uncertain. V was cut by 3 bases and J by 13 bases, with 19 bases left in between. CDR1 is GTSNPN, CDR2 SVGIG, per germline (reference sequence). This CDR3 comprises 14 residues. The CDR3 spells CAWSPIVGNAPLHF. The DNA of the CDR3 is TGTGCCTGGAGCCCCATCGTGGGGAATGCTCCCCTCCACTTT.

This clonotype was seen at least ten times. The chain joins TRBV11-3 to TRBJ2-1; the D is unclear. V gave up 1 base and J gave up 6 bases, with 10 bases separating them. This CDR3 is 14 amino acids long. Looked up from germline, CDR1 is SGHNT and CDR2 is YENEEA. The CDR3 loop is CASSLVGRRNEQFF. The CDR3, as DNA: TGTGCCAGCAGCTTAGTGGGCCGGCGCAATGAGCAGTTCTTC.

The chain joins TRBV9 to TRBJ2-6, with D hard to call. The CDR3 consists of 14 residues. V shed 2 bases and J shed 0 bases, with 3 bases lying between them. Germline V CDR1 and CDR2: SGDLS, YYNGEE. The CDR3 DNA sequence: TGTGCCAGCAGCGTTAACTCTGGGGCCAACGTCCTGACTTTC. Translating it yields CASSVNSGANVLTF.

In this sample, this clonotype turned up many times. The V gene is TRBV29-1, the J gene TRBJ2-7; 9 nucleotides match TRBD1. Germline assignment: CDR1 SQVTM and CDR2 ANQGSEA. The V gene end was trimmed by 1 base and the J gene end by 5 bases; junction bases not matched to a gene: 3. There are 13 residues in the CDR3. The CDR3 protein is CSVEGTGVDEQYF. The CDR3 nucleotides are TGCAGCGTTGAAGGGACAGGGGTGGACGAGCAGTACTTC.

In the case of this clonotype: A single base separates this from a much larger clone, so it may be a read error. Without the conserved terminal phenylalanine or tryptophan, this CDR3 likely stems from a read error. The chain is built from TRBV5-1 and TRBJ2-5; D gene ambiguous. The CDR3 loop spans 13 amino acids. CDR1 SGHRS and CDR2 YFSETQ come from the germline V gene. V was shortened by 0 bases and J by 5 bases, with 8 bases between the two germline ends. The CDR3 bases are TGCGCCAGCAGCTTGGAAGGTTGGGAGACCCAGTACTCC. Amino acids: CASSLEGWETQYS.

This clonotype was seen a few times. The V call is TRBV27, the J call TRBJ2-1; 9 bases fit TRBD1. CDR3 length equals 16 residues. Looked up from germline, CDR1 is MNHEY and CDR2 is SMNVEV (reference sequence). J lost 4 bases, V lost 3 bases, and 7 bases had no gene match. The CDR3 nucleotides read TGTGCCAGCAGTTTTGGCGGGACAGGGCTATACAATGAGCAGTTCTTC. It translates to CASSFGGTGLYNEQFF.

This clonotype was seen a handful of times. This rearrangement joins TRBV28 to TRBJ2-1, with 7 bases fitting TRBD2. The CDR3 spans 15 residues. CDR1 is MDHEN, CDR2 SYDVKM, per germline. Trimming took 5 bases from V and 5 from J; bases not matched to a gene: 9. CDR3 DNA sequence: TGTGCCAGCAGTGGGCCCGGGACTACCCACAATGAGCAGTTCTTC. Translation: CASSGPGTTHNEQFF.

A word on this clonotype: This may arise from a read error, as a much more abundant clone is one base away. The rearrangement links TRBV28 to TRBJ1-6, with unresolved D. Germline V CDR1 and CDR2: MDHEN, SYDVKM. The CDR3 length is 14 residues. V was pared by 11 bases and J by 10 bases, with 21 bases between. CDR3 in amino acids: CAGRSSGLESPLHF. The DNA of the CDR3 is TGTGCCGGCCGCTCAAGTGGGCTGGAGTCACCCCTCCACTTT.

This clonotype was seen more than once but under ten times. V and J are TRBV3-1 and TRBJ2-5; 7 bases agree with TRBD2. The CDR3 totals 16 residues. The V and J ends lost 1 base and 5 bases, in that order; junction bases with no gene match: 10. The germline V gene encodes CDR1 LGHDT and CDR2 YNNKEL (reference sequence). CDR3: CASSQGAGAGRETQYF. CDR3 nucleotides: TGTGCCAGCAGCCAAGGGGCGGGAGCCGGCCGGGAGACCCAGTACTTC.

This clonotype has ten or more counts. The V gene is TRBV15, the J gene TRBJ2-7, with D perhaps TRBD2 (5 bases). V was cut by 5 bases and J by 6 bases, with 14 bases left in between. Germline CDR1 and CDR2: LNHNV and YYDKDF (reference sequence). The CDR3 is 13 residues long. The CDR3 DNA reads TGTGCCACCAGCCACACGGGGTTCGGCGAGCAGTACTTC. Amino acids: CATSHTGFGEQYF.

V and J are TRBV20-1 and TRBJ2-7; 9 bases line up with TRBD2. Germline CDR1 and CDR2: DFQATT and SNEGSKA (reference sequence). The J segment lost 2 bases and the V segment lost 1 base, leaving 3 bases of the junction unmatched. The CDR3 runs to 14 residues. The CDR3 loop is CSARASGTTYEQYF. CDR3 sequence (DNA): TGCAGTGCTAGAGCTAGCGGGACAACCTACGAGCAGTACTTC.

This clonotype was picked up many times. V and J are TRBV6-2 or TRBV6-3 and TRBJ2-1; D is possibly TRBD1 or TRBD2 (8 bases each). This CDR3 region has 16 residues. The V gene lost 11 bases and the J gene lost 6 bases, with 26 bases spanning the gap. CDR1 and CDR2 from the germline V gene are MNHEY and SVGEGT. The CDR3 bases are TGTGCCGTCAGGGGGCGGCGGGAGGAGGGGCCCAATGAGCAGTTCTTC. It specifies CAVRGRREEGPNEQFF.